This T cell receptor (beta chain) stems from a study of post-analysis software for immune sequencing data. On the study more broadly: In terms of disease course, relapsing-remitting, secondary progressive and progressive-relapsing multiple sclerosis were included.

Prepared libraries of TCR beta cDNA carried unique molecular identifiers. There were about 0.85 to 10 million T cells, and 400,000 to 650,000 cDNA molecules came from them. Each CDR3 protein is one row after TCRdb ran MiXCR on the PCR reads. The data hold around 400,000 distinct CDR3 sequences, with roughly 30% observed a single time. This clonotype was recorded many times. Its antigen is unknown. General study findings and limits: Significantly decreased normalized Chao1 diversity was recorded for multiple sclerosis patients relative to controls. Samples sharing a preparation batch grouped tightly together when assessed by F measure.

This receptor was obtained from a girl under 18 with multiple sclerosis. The sample comprised blood.

The CDR3 loop reads CASSFVPGLTGGDEQFF. CDR3 DNA sequence: TGTGCCAGCAGCTTCGTACCTGGCCTAACGGGCGGTGATGAGCAGTTCTTC. The rearrangement links TRBV7-9 to TRBJ2-1; D remains unclear. Germline CDR1 and CDR2: SEHNR and FQNEAQ (reference sequence). The CDR3 spans 17 residues. Trimming removed 3 bases at V and 8 bases at J, with 23 bases between.